This TCR beta chain was profiled in a study of blood T cell repertoires in COVID-19. The overall study: T cells, B-cell-depleted T cells, or PBMCs supplied cDNA or gDNA.

CDR1 and CDR2 (germline): MNHEY, SMNVEV (reference sequence). This CDR3 is 20 amino acids long. The J segment lost 7 bases and the V segment lost 1 base, leaving 18 bases of the junction unmatched. During active infection, Seattle patients enrolled and were then monitored through disease. The authors' processing: Reference gene primer amplification yielded estimated nucleated cell counts. TCRdb's table, derived via immunoSEQ multiplex PCR, lists solely in-frame clones and lacks some. The DNA gave D and trimming, while V, J and clone size come from that table. The data show 450,000 or so clones, around 90% seen once.

This sequence joins TRBV27 and TRBJ2-1; 11 nucleotides align to TRBD2. Source material: peripheral blood. The sequence derives from a man younger than 35 with COVID-19, enrolled during active disease. CDR3 sequence reads: CASSLLGSIRATSGVNEQFF. In nucleotides, the CDR3 is TGTGCCAGCAGTTTATTAGGTAGTATAAGGGCGACTAGCGGGGTGAATGAGCAGTTCTTC.